The 30 T cell receptor beta chains given below trace back to one sample, sequenced in a study of cytomegalovirus exposure and HLA in healthy donors. Primers for the PCR totalled 60 Vbeta and 13 Jbeta. Only in-frame clones appear in the TCRdb table, and some are missing; sequencing was by immunoSEQ multiplex PCR. The data contain some 110,000 clones, roughly 9% of them singletons. Sequencing used PBMCs. Receptor source: a man aged 30 to 39 in good health and CMV-seronegative.

CDR3: CASSESMVREGEQYF. In DNA form, the CDR3 reads TGTGCCAGCAGTGAGTCAATGGTCAGGGAAGGGGAGCAGTACTTC. V and J are TRBV25-1 and TRBJ2-7; tentative D call: TRBD1 (5 bases). Germline values: CDR1 MGHDK, CDR2 SYGVNS. This CDR3 region has 15 residues. The V gene lost 3 bases and the J gene lost 7 bases, with 19 bases spanning the gap.

The chain is built from TRBV6-1 and TRBJ1-1; possible D gene TRBD1, 6 bases. Germline V gene sequence: CDR1 MNHNS, CDR2 SASEGT. The CDR3 is made up of 14 amino acids. V lost 3 bases and J 4 bases, leaving 12 bases between the germline ends. This CDR3 reads CASSERGEGTEAFF. The DNA for the CDR3 is TGTGCCAGCAGTGAGAGGGGGGAGGGCACTGAAGCTTTCTTT.

This clone appeared a few times. The chain combines TRBV6-1 with TRBJ2-3; 9 bases match TRBD1. This CDR3 has 15 amino acids. Germline CDR1 MNHNS, CDR2 SASEGT. V dropped 4 bases and J dropped 6; count of bases not matched to a gene: 8. The CDR3 sequence: CASSGGTGIWDTQYF. CDR3 sequence (DNA): TGTGCCAGCAGTGGGGGGACAGGGATATGGGATACGCAGTATTTT.

The chain uses TRBV28 and TRBJ2-7, with D possibly TRBD2 on 6 matching bases. Germline CDR1 is MDHEN and CDR2 is SYDVKM. V lost 3 bases and J 3 bases, leaving 21 bases between the germline ends. The CDR3 consists of 17 residues. CDR3 amino acids: CASSFPLRIGGYYEQYF. The CDR3 region has the DNA TGTGCCAGCAGTTTCCCGCTCCGGATTGGGGGGTACTACGAGCAGTACTTC. The full variable domain, its missing parts supplied by reference TRBV28 and TRBJ2-7, is DVKVTQSSRYLVKRTGEKVFLECVQDMDHENMFWYRQDPGLGLRLIYFSYDVKMKEKGDIPEGYSVSREKKERFSLILESASTNQTSMYLCASSFPLRIGGYYEQYFGPGTRLTVT.

The chain joins TRBV11-2 to TRBJ1-1; 8 positions agree with TRBD1. This CDR3 has 16 amino acids. Losses at the gene ends were 8 bases for V and 0 bases for J; bases not matched to a gene: 11. CDR1 is SGHAT and CDR2 is FQNNGV in the germline V gene. CDR3 nucleotide sequence: TGTGCCAGCGATCAGAGGACAGGGACCCTGAACACTGAAGCTTTCTTT. Amino acids: CASDQRTGTLNTEAFF. Supplemented by reference TRBV11-2 and TRBJ1-1, the full variable domain reads EAGVAQSPRYKIIEKRQSVAFWCNPISGHATLYWYQQILGQGPKLLIQFQNNGVVDDSQLPKDRFSAERLKGVDSTLKIQPAKLEDSAVYLCASDQRTGTLNTEAFFGQGTRLTVV.

This chain joins TRBV5-6 and TRBJ2-1, with 11 nucleotides matching TRBD2. CDR3 length: 15 residues. The germline CDR1 and CDR2 sequences are SGHDT and YYEEEE. J lost 3 bases, V lost 3 bases, and 2 bases had no gene match. The CDR3 sequence: CASSWGLADYNEQFF. The CDR3, as DNA: TGTGCCAGCAGCTGGGGACTAGCGGACTACAATGAGCAGTTCTTC.

This clone was detected only a few times. The rearrangement links TRBV28 to TRBJ1-2, with 10 bases aligning to TRBD1. CDR1 and CDR2 from the germline V gene are MDHEN and SYDVKM. The length of the CDR3 is 14 residues. V shed 5 bases and J 2 bases; nucleotides not matched to a gene: 2. DNA of the CDR3: TGTGCCAGCAGTCAGGGACAGGGGAACTATGGCTACACCTTC. This translates into CASSQGQGNYGYTF.

In this sample, this clone turned up a few times. Additional DNA sequences in this sample encode the identical CDR3. The chain recombines TRBV7-3 with TRBJ1-1; D perhaps matches TRBD1 (5 bases). Germline V gene lookup returns CDR1 SGHTA and CDR2 FQGTGA. The CDR3 sequence is 15 residues long. Trimming removed 5 bases at V and 1 base at J, with 14 bases between. The DNA for the CDR3 is TGTGCCAGCAGCCCCTCAGGCGGGGCGAACACTGAAGCTTTCTTT. It specifies CASSPSGGANTEAFF.

This clone appeared a few times. The chain carries TRBV6-5 and TRBJ1-1, with unresolved D. The CDR3 is made up of 13 amino acids. V was pared by 8 bases and J by 10 bases, with 20 bases between. Germline CDR1 and CDR2: MNHEY and SVGAGI. DNA of the CDR3: TGTGCCAGCTTCGGGGTCCCGACCCGGCGAGCTTTCTTT. Its translation: CASFGVPTRRAFF.

This clone was detected only a few times. The rearrangement links TRBV12-5 to TRBJ2-7; D is uncertain. The CDR3 length is 11 residues. Trimming removed 2 bases at V and 6 bases at J, with 5 bases between. In germline, CDR1 is LGHNT, CDR2 FRNRAP. The CDR3 region is CASGLFSEQYF. CDR3 coding DNA: TGTGCTAGTGGTTTGTTCTCCGAGCAGTACTTC.

The chain recombines TRBV4-3 with TRBJ2-2; the match to TRBD2 covers 13 bases. Germline lookup yields CDR1 LGHNA and CDR2 YSLEER. V was pared by 0 bases and J by 3 bases, with 7 bases of the junction left unmatched. CDR3 size: 19 residues. The CDR3 sequence: CASSQEGTSGGAYTGELFF. The CDR3 coding sequence is TGCGCCAGCAGCCAAGAAGGCACTAGCGGGGGGGCCTACACCGGGGAGCTGTTTTTT.

A few counts support this clone. This chain uses TRBV30 with TRBJ2-3, with a possible D match to TRBD2 (6 bases). This CDR3 region has 14 residues. CDR1 is GTSNPN, CDR2 SVGIG, per germline (reference sequence). V was cut by 4 bases and J by 0 bases, with 11 bases left in between. The CDR3 nucleotides are TGTGCCTGGAAGCTAGCGATGAGCACAGATACGCAGTATTTT. It translates to CAWKLAMSTDTQYF.

This clone was detected a few times. This rearrangement joins TRBV11-3 to TRBJ2-1, with TRBD1 as a possible D gene (6 bases). Germline V gene sequence: CDR1 SGHNT, CDR2 YENEEA. CDR3 length equals 16 residues. With 5 bases removed from V and 1 base from J, the gap between germline ends came to 15 bases. CDR3 sequence reads: CASSRSGTGSYNEQFF. The DNA for the CDR3 is TGTGCCAGCAGCCGGAGTGGAACAGGGTCCTACAATGAGCAGTTCTTC. Full variable domain (missing parts from reference TRBV11-3 and TRBJ2-1): EAGVVQSPRYKIIEKKQPVAFWCNPISGHNTLYWYLQNLGQGPELLIRYENEEAVDDSQLPKDRFSAERLKGVDSTLKIQPAELGDSAVYLCASSRSGTGSYNEQFFGPGTRLTVL.

This chain uses TRBV7-9 with TRBJ2-2; D not resolved. The CDR3 contains 14 residues. V lost 1 base to trimming and J lost 9 bases, with 12 bases between them. The V gene's germline CDR1 is SEHNR and CDR2 FQNEAQ (reference sequence). The CDR3 here is CASSLGEVIRELFF. CDR3 coding DNA: TGTGCCAGCAGCTTAGGAGAGGTAATCCGGGAGCTGTTTTTT.

This clone was recorded a few times. This rearrangement joins TRBV9 to TRBJ1-3, with a tentative D call TRBD1 (5 bases). Trimming cost V 0 bases and J 4 bases, with 17 bases left between them. The CDR3 is 17 amino acids. Germline CDR1 is SGDLS and CDR2 is YYNGEE. The CDR3 nucleotides read TGTGCCAGCAGCGTAGACGCTTTCGCAGGGCTCGGAAACACCATATATTTT. It specifies CASSVDAFAGLGNTIYF. The variable domain in full, completed from reference TRBV9 and TRBJ1-3, reads DSGVTQTPKHLITATGQRVTLRCSPRSGDLSVYWYQQSLDQGLQFLIQYYNGEERAKGNILERFSAQQFPDLHSELNLSSLELGDSALYFCASSVDAFAGLGNTIYFGEGSWLTVV.

The CDR3 sequence: CASSEGLAGGSTDTQYF. CDR3 in DNA: TGTGCCAGCAGCGAGGGACTAGCGGGGGGCAGCACAGATACGCAGTATTTT. This chain uses TRBV7-2 with TRBJ2-3; 15 bases are a match to TRBD2. Trimming cost V 5 bases and J 0 bases; bases outside gene matches: 3. The CDR3 is made up of 17 amino acids. CDR1 is SGHTA, CDR2 FQGNSA, per germline.

The chain uses TRBV6-1 and TRBJ2-5, with TRBD1 matching 8 bases. The V gene end was trimmed by 4 bases and the J gene end by 4 bases; junction bases not matched to a gene: 11. The CDR3 spans 16 residues. Germline V CDR1 and CDR2: MNHNS, SASEGT. CDR3 DNA sequence: TGTGCCAGCAGTGGTCGGGGACAGGCCGCCTTAGAGACCCAGTACTTC. It is translated as CASSGRGQAALETQYF.

There are a few counts of this clone. The gene calls are TRBV13 and TRBJ2-7, with 9 bases aligning to TRBD2. Germline CDR1 is PRHDT and CDR2 is FYEKMQ (reference sequence). The CDR3 sequence is 17 residues long. V lost 5 bases and J lost 1; bases outside the gene matches: 12. CDR3 sequence (DNA): TGTGCCAGCAGCCACACTGCAGCGGGAGGCGTTTCCTACGAGCAGTACTTC. It yields the protein CASSHTAAGGVSYEQYF.

This chain connects TRBV5-1 to TRBJ1-2, with no clear D. Germline-derived CDR1 and CDR2 are SGHRS and YFSETQ. The CDR3 totals 13 residues. Between the trimmed V and J ends, which lost 7 bases and 6 bases, there was a span of 16 bases. CDR3 sequence: CASSYSANNGYTF. CDR3 sequence (DNA): TGCGCCAGCTCCTACTCAGCGAATAATGGCTACACCTTC.

This clone has more than one count but fewer than ten. V usage is TRBV7-9 and J usage is TRBJ1-4; 8 nucleotides match TRBD1. V gave up 11 bases and J gave up 10 bases; unmatched junction bases: 6. Per the germline V gene, CDR1 is SEHNR and CDR2 is FQNEAQ (reference sequence). This CDR3 contains 11 residues. The CDR3, as DNA: TGTGCCGGGGCCGGACAGGGAAAACTGTTTTTT. Its protein product is CAGAGQGKLFF. The full variable domain, completed using reference TRBV7-9 and TRBJ1-4, is DTGVSQNPRHKITKRGQNVTFRCDPISEHNRLYWYRQTLGQGPEFLTYFQNEAQLEKSRLLSDRFSAERPKGSFSTLEIQRTEQGDSAMYLCAGAGQGKLFFGSGTQLSVL.

This clone was detected only a few times. V is TRBV7-6 and J is TRBJ2-1, with 9 positions matching TRBD1. V lost 5 bases, J lost 5 bases, and 13 bases stayed unmatched. Germline assignment: CDR1 SGHVS and CDR2 FNYEAQ. The length of the CDR3 is 17 residues. The CDR3, as DNA: TGTGCCAGCAGCCGGCCCCTTTGGGACAGGGATGACAATGAGCAGTTCTTC. As protein: CASSRPLWDRDDNEQFF.

This chain links TRBV5-5 with TRBJ2-1, with D unclear. The CDR3 sequence is 13 residues long. Germline CDR1 SGHKS, CDR2 YYEKEE (reference sequence). Trimming pared 4 bases from V and 9 bases from J, leaving 14 bases between. Written as DNA, the CDR3 is TGTGCCAGCAGCCGCTACTCTCACAGTGAGCAGTTCTTC. Translated, it gives CASSRYSHSEQFF.

The chain recombines TRBV7-6 with TRBJ2-3, with TRBD2 matching over 7 bases. The CDR3 runs to 15 residues. Germline CDR1 SGHVS, CDR2 FNYEAQ. V gave up 1 base and J gave up 3 bases; unmatched junction bases: 4. CDR3 DNA: TGTGCCAGCAGCTTAGGCGCGGGGGTAACAGATACGCAGTATTTT. It codes for CASSLGAGVTDTQYF.

The sample holds a few counts of this clone. V usage is TRBV10-3 and J usage is TRBJ1-4, with a weak D call TRBD1 (6 bases). Germline V lookup: CDR1 ENHRY, CDR2 SYGVKD. V dropped 11 bases and J dropped 7 bases, with 17 bases sitting between them. The CDR3 has 13 residues. CDR3 in amino acids: CAHANREGEKLFF. The CDR3, as DNA: TGTGCCCACGCTAACAGGGAGGGTGAAAAACTGTTTTTT.

A few counts support this clone. V usage is TRBV19 and J usage is TRBJ1-1, with TRBD1 identical over 8 bases. V trimming: 4 bases; J trimming: 0 bases; junction bases outside the gene matches: 1. Germline loops: CDR1 LNHDA, CDR2 SQIVND (reference sequence). CDR3 size: 14 residues. CDR3 protein: CASSNRGVNTEAFF. CDR3 DNA sequence: TGTGCCAGTAGTAACAGGGGGGTGAACACTGAAGCTTTCTTT.

The rearrangement joins TRBV7-9 to TRBJ1-1; TRBD1 matches 8 bases. This CDR3 is 15 amino acids long. Germline V gene sequence: CDR1 SEHNR, CDR2 FQNEAQ (reference sequence). With 1 base clipped from V and 5 bases from J, the junction kept 6 bases outside the gene matches. CDR3 sequence reads: CASSLDRTGRTEAFF. CDR3 nucleotides: TGTGCCAGCAGCTTAGACCGGACAGGGAGGACTGAAGCTTTCTTT.

The chain has TRBV6-5 and TRBJ2-3; D is perhaps TRBD1 (5 bases). V was trimmed by 5 bases and J by 0 bases, leaving 12 bases between them. This CDR3 is 15 amino acids long. Germline-derived CDR1 and CDR2 are MNHEY and SVGAGI. The DNA for the CDR3 is TGTGCCAGCAGTACCACAGGCCTTAGCACAGATACGCAGTATTTT. It yields the protein CASSTTGLSTDTQYF.

The chain has TRBV25-1 and TRBJ2-2; 10 bases agree with TRBD1. V dropped 4 bases and J dropped 3; count of bases not matched to a gene: 2. Germline CDR1 and CDR2: MGHDK and SYGVNS. The CDR3 extends over 15 amino acids. For the CDR3, the DNA is TGTGCCAGCAGTGGACAGGGGGCACACACCGGGGAGCTGTTTTTT. Its protein product is CASSGQGAHTGELFF.

The CDR3 DNA reads as TGTGCCAGCAGCTTACAGGGGAACTATGGCTACACCTTC. It is translated as CASSLQGNYGYTF. The chain carries TRBV5-4 and TRBJ1-2; 7 bases line up with TRBD1. The V gene end was trimmed by 2 bases and the J gene end by 2 bases; junction bases not matched to a gene: 0. CDR1 and CDR2 (germline): SGHNT, YYREEE (reference sequence). The CDR3 extends over 13 amino acids.

This clone was found a few times. The chain joins TRBV27 to TRBJ1-5, with 9 bases identical to TRBD1. Germline trimming cut 4 bases from V and 9 bases from J; bases unmatched to any gene: 7. CDR1 and CDR2 from the germline V gene are MNHEY and SMNVEV (reference sequence). This CDR3 has 14 residues. CDR3 sequence: CASSSGQGRPPQHF. As DNA, the CDR3 is TGTGCCAGCAGTTCGGGACAGGGACGTCCGCCCCAGCATTTT.